This record looks at one T cell receptor beta chain sequence and its context. CDR3 size: 13 residues. The J segment lost 3 bases and the V segment lost 4 bases, leaving 3 bases of the junction unmatched. Germline CDR1 reads SGHNT; CDR2 reads YYREEE (reference sequence). These data are taken from a study of blood T cell repertoires in COVID-19. Turning to the study itself: The United States, Italy and Spain supplied acute and convalescent COVID-19 samples. T cells, B-cell-depleted T cells, or PBMCs provided the cDNA or gDNA that served as material.

In the source study's methods: Amplification with reference gene primers provided the estimates of nucleated cell counts. Using immunoSEQ multiplex PCR, the repertoire was profiled, and TCRdb retains in-frame clones only, with some absent. D and trimming were read from the DNA, whereas the V and J calls and clone size are those reported in that table. This table holds a few hundred thousand clones, 89% found once. This chain links TRBV5-4 with TRBJ2-5; 7 positions match TRBD1. Material: peripheral blood. The clonotype originates from a woman aged 40-49 years who had recovered from COVID-19. The CDR3 sequence: CASSPGTEETQYF. The CDR3 DNA reads as TGTGCCAGCAGCCCCGGGACAGAAGAGACCCAGTACTTC.